This T cell receptor beta chain appears in the sequencing data of a study of T cell repertoires in cytomegalovirus infection. MiXCR, applied by TCRdb to the reads, yields one record per CDR3 protein. The sample consists of about 150,000 distinct CDR3 sequences, 32% of them appearing once. A note on this clonotype: Its antigen remains unidentified.

The clonotype was recovered from a human donor in good health (CMV status not recorded). Some clones in this sample may be carry-over from other donors' samples. The specimen comprised CD8+ T cells from cultured PBMCs, sampled from culture after CMV antigen stimulation.

The CDR3 DNA is TGCGCCAGCAGCCAAGTGGGGGGCACAGATACGCAGTATTTT. It codes for CASSQVGGTDTQYF. The chain uses TRBV4-1 and TRBJ2-3; D may correspond to TRBD1 or TRBD2 (5 bases each). CDR1 MGHRA and CDR2 YSYEKL come from the germline V gene. V lost 1 base, J lost 1 base, and 6 bases lay in between. The CDR3 sequence is 14 residues long.